The clone carrying this TCR beta chain was counted at least ten times. No conserved phenylalanine or tryptophan ends this CDR3, so it is likely a read error. The limits of the CDR3 on the DNA are not certain, so only TCRdb's listed CDR3 is given. Germline V gives CDR1 DFQATT, CDR2 SNEGSKA (reference sequence). Termini included, the CDR3 measures 10 amino acids. With MiXCR, TCRdb called clones anew from the PCR reads. The data show roughly 35,000 clones, around 17% seen once. These data originate in a study of metastatic and nonmetastatic thyroid tumors. The entire patient cohort was treatment-naive prior to thyroid surgery.

V usage is TRBV20-1 and J usage is TRBJ2-5; the listed D gene, TRBD2, was not tested against the DNA. This receptor was taken from a female donor with papillary thyroid cancer or a benign thyroid nodule (not recorded which). Some clones in this sample may be carry-over from other donors' samples. The sample consisted of blood. CDR3 sequence reads: CSAREAGGRP.